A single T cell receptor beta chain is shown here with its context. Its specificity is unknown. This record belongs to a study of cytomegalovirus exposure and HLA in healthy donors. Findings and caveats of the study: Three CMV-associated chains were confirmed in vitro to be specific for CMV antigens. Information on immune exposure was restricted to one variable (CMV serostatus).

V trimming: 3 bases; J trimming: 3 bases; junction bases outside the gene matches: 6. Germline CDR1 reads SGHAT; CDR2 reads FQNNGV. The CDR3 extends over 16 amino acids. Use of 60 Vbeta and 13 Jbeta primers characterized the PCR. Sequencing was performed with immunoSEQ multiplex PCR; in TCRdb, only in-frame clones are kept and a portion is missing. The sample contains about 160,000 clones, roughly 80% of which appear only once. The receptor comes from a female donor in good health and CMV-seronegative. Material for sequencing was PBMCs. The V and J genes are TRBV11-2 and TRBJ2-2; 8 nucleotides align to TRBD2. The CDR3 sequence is CASSFPSSGYTGELFF. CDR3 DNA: TGTGCCAGCAGCTTCCCATCTAGCGGGTACACCGGGGAGCTGTTTTTT.